Listed below are T cell receptor beta chains from one sample, sequenced in a study of T cells in localized non-small cell lung cancer. Generated by immunoSEQ multiplex PCR, the TCRdb table keeps only in-frame clones and is missing some. The sample holds tens of thousands of clones, roughly 81% seen once. The specimen comprised peripheral blood, sampled before any cancer treatment. These receptors were obtained from a man aged 40-75 years with stage I lung adenocarcinoma. CDR3s include the opening cysteine and the closing phenylalanine or tryptophan. Size tells how often a clone was seen (once, few, many) or the class of an expanded clone, and some rows leave it out.

j_call | v_call | clone_size | cdr3_aa
TRBJ1-5 | TRBV6-1 | . | CASSVLQTLPGQPQHF
TRBJ1-6 | TRBV27 | . | CASSLWGQGSPLHF
TRBJ2-2 | TRBV6-6 | . | CASTPNTGELFF
TRBJ2-3 | TRBV6-6 | . | CASSSAPGVTDTQYF
TRBJ2-5 | TRBV6-5 | . | CASSYDGWETQYF
TRBJ1-2 | TRBV5-6 | . | CASSLFWDSRSNYGYTF
TRBJ2-1 | TRBV10-3 | . | CAISESPYNEQFF
TRBJ1-1 | TRBV5-1 | . | CASSETSKKLTAKKGILNTEAFF
TRBJ2-4 | TRBV4-1 | . | CASSQEGHGSLKNIQYF
TRBJ1-5 | TRBV19 | . | CASSTWTGSNQPQHF
TRBJ2-7 | TRBV6-1 | . | CASIRDSFPYEQYF
TRBJ2-2 | TRBV5-5 | . | CASSPGQGATGELFF
TRBJ1-4 | TRBV5-6 | . | CASSSPGQANEKLFF
TRBJ2-2 | TRBV10-3 | . | CALSVGQGGTGELFF
TRBJ2-7 | TRBV29-1 | . | CSVQDRRAYEQYF
TRBJ1-4 | TRBV25-1 | . | CASQIPGATNEKLFF
TRBJ2-3 | TRBV29-1 | . | CSSLTVVGTQYF
TRBJ2-7 | TRBV30 | once | CAWSLGQAYEQYF
TRBJ2-5 | TRBV15 | . | CATSRAQPNSGETQYF
TRBJ2-3 | TRBV7-3 | . | CASSTSGRAGDTQYF
TRBJ1-1 | TRBV6-5 | . | CASRETGRTEAFF
TRBJ2-1 | TRBV6-5 | . | CASSSGGGNPINEQFF
TRBJ1-1 | TRBV6-5 | medium-sized | CASHRQKNTEAFF
TRBJ1-2 | TRBV6-6 | . | CASSYPPLPNYGYTF
TRBJ2-7 | TRBV30 | few | CAWSGPAYEQYF
TRBJ2-7 | TRBV5-1 | few | CASSLQMGTYEQYF
TRBJ2-5 | TRBV28 | . | CASSRGVAKETQYF
TRBJ2-2 | TRBV7-2 | . | CASSLEGAVTGELFF
TRBJ1-1 | TRBV5-6 | . | CASAGQSTEAFF
TRBJ2-3 | TRBV30 | . | CAWRGHSTDTQYF
TRBJ1-3 | TRBV7-7 | once | CASSFGPGSGNTIYF
TRBJ2-2 | TRBV29-1 | . | CSVVGGVDSLFF
TRBJ2-2 | TRBV5-1 | . | CASRVGRDTTPNTGELFF
TRBJ1-1 | TRBV6-6 | . | CASSPGGGGFTEAFF
TRBJ2-4 | TRBV28 | . | CASTGKWENIQYF